This T cell receptor beta chain was captured by sequencing in a study of CD8 T cells in ankylosing spondylitis. The length of the CDR3 is 15 residues. The V gene's germline CDR1 is SNHLY and CDR2 FYNNEI. V was shortened by 4 bases and J by 0 bases, with 10 bases between the two germline ends. Via MiXCR, TCRdb re-called the 5' RACE reads, giving one row per CDR3 protein. The table records some 290,000 distinct CDR3 sequences, 20% of them present only once. This receptor was obtained from a male donor with ankylosing spondylitis or in good health (not recorded which). Material: blood, either unsorted or a sorted T cell fraction (not recorded which). The chain has TRBV2 and TRBJ1-5; D remains unclear. CDR3 bases: TGTGCCAGCAGTGGACGGTTAGGTAGCAATCAGCCCCAGCATTTT. It translates to CASSGRLGSNQPQHF.